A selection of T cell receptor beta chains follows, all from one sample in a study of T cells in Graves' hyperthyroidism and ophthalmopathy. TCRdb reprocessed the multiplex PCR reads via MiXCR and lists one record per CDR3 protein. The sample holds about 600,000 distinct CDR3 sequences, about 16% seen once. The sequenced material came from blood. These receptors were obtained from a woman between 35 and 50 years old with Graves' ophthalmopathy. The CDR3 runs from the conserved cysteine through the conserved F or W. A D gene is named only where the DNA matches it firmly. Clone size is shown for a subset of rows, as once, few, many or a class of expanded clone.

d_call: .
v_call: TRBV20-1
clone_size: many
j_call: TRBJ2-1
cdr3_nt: TGCAGTGCAAGAGTTTACAATGAGCAGTTCTTC
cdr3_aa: CSARVYNEQFF

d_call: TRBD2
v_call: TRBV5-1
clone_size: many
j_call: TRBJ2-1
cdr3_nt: TGCGCCAGCAGCTTGGTGTCTAGCGGGGGGGCCTACAATGAGCAGTTCTTC
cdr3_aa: CASSLVSSGGAYNEQFF

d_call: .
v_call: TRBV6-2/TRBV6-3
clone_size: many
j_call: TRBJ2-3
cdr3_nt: TGTGCCAGCAGTTACTCGAGGCTTCCCACAGATACGCAGTATTTT
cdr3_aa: CASSYSRLPTDTQYF

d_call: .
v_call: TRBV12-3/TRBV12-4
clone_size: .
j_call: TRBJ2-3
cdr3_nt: TGTGCCAGCAGTTTGGGGACACGGGAAGATACGCAGTATTTT
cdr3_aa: CASSLGTREDTQYF

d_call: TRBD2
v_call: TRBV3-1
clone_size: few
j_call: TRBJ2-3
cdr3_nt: TGTGCCAGCAGCCAAGAACATGCGGGGGGCACAGATACGCAGTATTTT
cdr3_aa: CASSQEHAGGTDTQYF

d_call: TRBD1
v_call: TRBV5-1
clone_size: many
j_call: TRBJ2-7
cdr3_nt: TGCGCCAGCAGCTTGGGGGGACAGCCAGCCTACGAGCAGTACTTC
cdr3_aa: CASSLGGQPAYEQYF

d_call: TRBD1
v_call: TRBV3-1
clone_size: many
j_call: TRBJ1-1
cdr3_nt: TGTGCCAGCAGCCCCATGACAGGGGTCCCTGAAGCTTTCTTT
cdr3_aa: CASSPMTGVPEAFF

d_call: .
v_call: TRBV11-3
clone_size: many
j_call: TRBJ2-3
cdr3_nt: TGTGCCAGCAGCCGGGACAAGGCAATACCGGATACGCAGTATTTT
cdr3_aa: CASSRDKAIPDTQYF

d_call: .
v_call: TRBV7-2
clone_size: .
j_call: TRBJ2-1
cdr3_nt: TGTGCCAGCAGTCCCGCAACAATGGGGACCTACAATGAGCAGTTCTTC
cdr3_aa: CASSPATMGTYNEQFF

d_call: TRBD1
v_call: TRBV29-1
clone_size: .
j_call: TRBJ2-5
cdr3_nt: TGCAGCGTCGGACTTACAGGGGTAGGGGAGACCCAGTACTTC
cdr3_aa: CSVGLTGVGETQYF

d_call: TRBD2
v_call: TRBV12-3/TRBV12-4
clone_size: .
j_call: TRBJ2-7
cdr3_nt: TGTGCCAGCAGTAGGCTAGCGGGAATCTACGAGCAGTACTTC
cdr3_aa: CASSRLAGIYEQYF

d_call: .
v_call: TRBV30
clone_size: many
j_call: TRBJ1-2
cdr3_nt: TGTGCCTGGAAACAACAATTAAGTTCCTATGGCTACACCTTC
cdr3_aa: CAWKQQLSSYGYTF

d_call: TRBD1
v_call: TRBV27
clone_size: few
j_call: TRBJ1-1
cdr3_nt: TGTGCCAGCAGACAAACAGGGGTAAGCATGAGCACTGAAGCTTTCTTT
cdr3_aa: CASRQTGVSMSTEAFF

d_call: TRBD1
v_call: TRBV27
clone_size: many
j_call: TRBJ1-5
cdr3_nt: TGTGCCAGCAGCAAACAGGGGGCTAATCAGCCCCAGCATTTT
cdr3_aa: CASSKQGANQPQHF

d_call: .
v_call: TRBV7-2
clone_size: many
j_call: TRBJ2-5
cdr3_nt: TGTGCCAGCAGCTTAGTTGCAAGGCAAGAGACCCAGTACTTC
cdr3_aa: CASSLVARQETQYF

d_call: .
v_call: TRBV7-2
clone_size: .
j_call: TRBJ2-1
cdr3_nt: TGTGCCAGCAGCTTAGACGGGGCGGCTGGGGGCCGCTACAATGAGCAGTTCTTC
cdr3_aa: CASSLDGAAGGRYNEQFF

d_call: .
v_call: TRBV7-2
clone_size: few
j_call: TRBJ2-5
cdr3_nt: TGTGCGGGGGAGGCTTCGTACCAAGAGACCCAGTACTTC
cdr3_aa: CAGEASYQETQYF

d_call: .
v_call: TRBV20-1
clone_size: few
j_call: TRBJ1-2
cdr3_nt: TGCAGTGCCGTACCGGGACACCGACACTATGGCTACACCTTC
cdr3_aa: CSAVPGHRHYGYTF

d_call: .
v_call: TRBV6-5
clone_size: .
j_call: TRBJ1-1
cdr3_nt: TGTGCCAGCAGTTACTCGACAGGAAAAGCTTTCTTT
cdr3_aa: CASSYSTGKAFF

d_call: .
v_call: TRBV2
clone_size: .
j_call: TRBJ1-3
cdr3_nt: TGTGCCAGCAGCAGCGGACACCACTCTGGAAACACCATATATTTT
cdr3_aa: CASSSGHHSGNTIYF

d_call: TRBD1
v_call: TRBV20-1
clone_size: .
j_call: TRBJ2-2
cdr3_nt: TGCAGTGTCCTACTACCGAGACAGGGGTCACAGAGGACCGGGGAGCTGTTTTTT
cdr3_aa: CSVLLPRQGSQRTGELFF

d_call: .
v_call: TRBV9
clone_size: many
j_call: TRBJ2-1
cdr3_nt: TGTGCCAGCAGCGTAGAAGGGGGACGCAACAATGAGCAGTTCTTC
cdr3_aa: CASSVEGGRNNEQFF

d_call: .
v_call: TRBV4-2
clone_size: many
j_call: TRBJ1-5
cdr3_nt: TGTGCCAGCAGCCAACGCGATGAGAGCAATCAGCCCCAGCATTTT
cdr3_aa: CASSQRDESNQPQHF

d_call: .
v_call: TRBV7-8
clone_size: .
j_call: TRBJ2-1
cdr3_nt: TGTGCCAGCAGCTTAAACACGGGATTGAATAATGAGCAGTTCTTC
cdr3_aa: CASSLNTGLNNEQFF

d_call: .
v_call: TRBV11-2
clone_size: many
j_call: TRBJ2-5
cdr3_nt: TGTGCCAGCAGCTTAGTCTCCGGAGAGACCCAGTACTTC
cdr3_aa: CASSLVSGETQYF

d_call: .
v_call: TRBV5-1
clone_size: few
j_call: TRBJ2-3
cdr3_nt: TGCGCCAGCAGCTTGGGGGACCAATCAGATACGCAGTATTTT
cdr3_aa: CASSLGDQSDTQYF

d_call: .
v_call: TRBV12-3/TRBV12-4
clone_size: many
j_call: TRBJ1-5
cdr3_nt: TGTGCCAGCAGTTTATTGAGGGAGTTATATAGCAATCAGCCCCAGCATTTT
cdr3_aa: CASSLLRELYSNQPQHF

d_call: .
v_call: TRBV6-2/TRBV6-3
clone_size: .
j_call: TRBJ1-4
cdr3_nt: TGTGCCAGCAGTTCGGACACGAAACTGTTTTTT
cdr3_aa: CASSSDTKLFF

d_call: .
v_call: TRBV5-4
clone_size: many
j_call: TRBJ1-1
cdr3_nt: TGTGCCAGCAGCTTTATGAACACTGAAGCTTTCTTT
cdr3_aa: CASSFMNTEAFF